This T cell receptor beta chain was sequenced during a study of cytomegalovirus exposure and HLA in healthy donors. Study-wide findings and caveats: Reportedly, fewer N-insertions than the approximately 600-donor mean appeared in an Asian-associated ancestry cluster in a later analysis.

A few counts support this clone. Its antigen remains unidentified. The PCR used 60 Vbeta and 13 Jbeta primers. Sequenced by immunoSEQ multiplex PCR; TCRdb stores in-frame clones only, minus some. The sample lists roughly 150,000 clones, approximately 83% occurring once. The clonotype comes from a young woman in good health and CMV-seronegative. Input material: PBMCs.

For the CDR3, the DNA is TGTGCCAGCAGCTTAACCCCCCTAACTGAAGCTTTCTTT. Encoded protein: CASSLTPLTEAFF. V gene TRBV7-3 combines with J gene TRBJ1-1, with D uncertain. The V and J ends lost 0 bases and 5 bases respectively, with 7 bases between them. CDR3 size: 13 residues. Germline V CDR1 and CDR2: SGHTA, FQGTGA. The complete variable domain, with remaining parts taken from reference TRBV7-3 and TRBJ1-1, reads GAGVSQTPSNKVTEKGKYVELRCDPISGHTALYWYRQSLGQGPEFLIYFQGTGAADDSGLPNDRFFAVRPEGSVSTLKIQRTERGDSAVYLCASSLTPLTEAFFGQGTRLTVV.